The entry below gives a single T cell receptor beta chain sequence along with its context. Antigen specificity is unknown. The entry originates in a study of cytotoxic CD8 clonotypes in ibrutinib-treated CLL. Study context: The group held 11 relapsed/refractory and approximately 15 treatment-naive patients, with some 17 IGHV unmutated. After treatment lasting a median roughly 12 months, range 6 to 36, response samples were collected.

V was shortened by 2 bases and J by 7 bases, with 11 bases between the two germline ends. The CDR3 runs 13 residues. Per the germline V gene, CDR1 is SEHNR and CDR2 is FQNEAQ (reference sequence). Depths of 1 in 200,000 to 1 in 1 million T cells were the sequencing target. Profiled with immunoSEQ multiplex PCR; TCRdb holds only in-frame clones, not every one. The repertoire holds some 150,000 clones, with 80% as singletons. Study findings and constraints: With treatment, public clonotypes, which were uncommon, either contracted or remained stable.

The TCR sequence derives from a human donor with chronic lymphocytic leukemia. The chain combines TRBV7-9 with TRBJ1-2; perhaps TRBD1 as D (5 bases). The specimen comprised PBMCs, sampled after 36 months of ibrutinib treatment. The CDR3 reads CASSLRGAVGYTF. In DNA form, the CDR3 reads TGTGCCAGCAGCTTACGTGGGGCTGTTGGCTACACCTTC.